The clone carrying this TCR beta chain was counted a few times. The target antigen is unknown. The CDR3 runs to 18 residues. The germline CDR1 and CDR2 sequences are SGHAT and FQDESV (reference sequence). V lost 4 bases and J lost 1; bases outside the gene matches: 10. The data were obtained in a study of identical twins. Notes on the study in general: Out-of-frame alpha sequences common to twins exhibited an excess of low generation probability. In cord blood, abundant beta clonotypes had fewer insertions; memory showed no trend.

TCRdb recomputed calls from the 5' RACE reads with MiXCR, one row per CDR3 protein. The sample carries approximately 350,000 distinct CDR3 sequences, roughly 12% recorded once. This same sample was also taken into another study, of yellow fever vaccine responses in identical twins.

This clonotype was obtained from a woman aged 18 to 35 in good health. The chain carries TRBV11-1 and TRBJ2-3; 11 bases are a match to TRBD2. The sample taken for sequencing was CD8+ T cells sorted from blood. The CDR3 coding sequence is TGTGCCAGCAGCTCCACTAGCGGGAGTCCCTACGGCACAGATACGCAGTATTTT. This encodes CASSSTSGSPYGTDTQYF. Full variable domain (outside the CDR3, taken from reference TRBV11-1 and TRBJ2-3): EAEVAQSPRYKITEKSQAVAFWCDPISGHATLYWYRQILGQGPELLVQFQDESVVDDSQLPKDRFSAERLKGVDSTLKIQPAELGDSAMYLCASSSTSGSPYGTDTQYFGPGTRLTVL.